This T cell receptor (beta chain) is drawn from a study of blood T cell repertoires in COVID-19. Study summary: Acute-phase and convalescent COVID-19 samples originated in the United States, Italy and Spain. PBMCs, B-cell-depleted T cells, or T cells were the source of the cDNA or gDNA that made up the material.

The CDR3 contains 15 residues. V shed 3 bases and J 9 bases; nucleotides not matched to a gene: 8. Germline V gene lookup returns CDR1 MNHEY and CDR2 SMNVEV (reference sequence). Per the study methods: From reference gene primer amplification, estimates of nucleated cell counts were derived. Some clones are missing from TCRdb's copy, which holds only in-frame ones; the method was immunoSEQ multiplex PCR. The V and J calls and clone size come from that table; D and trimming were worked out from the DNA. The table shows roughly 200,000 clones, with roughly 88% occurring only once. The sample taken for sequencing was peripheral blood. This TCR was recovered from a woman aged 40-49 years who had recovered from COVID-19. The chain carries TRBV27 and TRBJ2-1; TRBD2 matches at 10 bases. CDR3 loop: CASSFRTSGTGEQFF. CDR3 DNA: TGTGCCAGCAGTTTTCGAACTAGCGGGACGGGTGAGCAGTTCTTC.